The following is a T cell receptor (beta chain) sequence with its context. This may be a read error: a much more frequent sequence differs by one nucleotide. CDR3 length equals 14 residues. Per the germline V gene, CDR1 is SGHRS and CDR2 is YFSETQ. This entry comes from a study of blood T cells in healthy people across ages. A J-beta primer mix and a sample-barcoded 5' primer were used in a second PCR of about 7 to 12 cycles. Each CDR3 protein gets one entry after TCRdb re-called the 5' RACE reads with MiXCR. The table has about 1,800,000 distinct CDR3 sequences, under 30% seen once. This chain uses TRBV5-1 with TRBJ2-4, with unresolved D. Gene TRBJ2-7 matches the end of the DNA better, so the J call may be wrong. Material for sequencing was blood. The clonotype originates from a woman aged 30 to 39 in good health. CDR3 in DNA: TGCGCCAGCAACTTGGTTGGCAATTCCTACGAGCAGTACTTC. Its translation is CASNLVGNSYEQYF.